This TCR beta chain was captured in a study of blood T cell repertoires in COVID-19. Study background: The United States, Italy and Spain supplied acute and convalescent COVID-19 samples. Sample material is recorded as cDNA or gDNA derived from T cells, B-cell-depleted T cells, or PBMCs.

The CDR3 covers 14 residues. Per germline, CDR1 MNHEY and CDR2 SVGAGI. Trimming took off 2 bases at V and 4 bases at J, with 11 bases between the two ends. This clone turned up a few times. Those designated as exposed participants met a COVID-19 case within 2 weeks before study entry. The assay was immunoSEQ multiplex PCR, and TCRdb's table has in-frame clones only and misses some. Among around 250,000 clones listed, about nine tenths were seen once. Sequences were obtained from PBMCs or T cells enriched from blood (not recorded which). This chain connects TRBV6-5 to TRBJ1-1; possible D gene TRBD1, 6 bases. This TCR derives from a man aged 50-59 years who had been exposed to COVID-19. CDR3 nucleotides: TGTGCCAGCAGTTACAACAGGGTAGTCACTGAAGCTTTCTTT. It encodes CASSYNRVVTEAFF.